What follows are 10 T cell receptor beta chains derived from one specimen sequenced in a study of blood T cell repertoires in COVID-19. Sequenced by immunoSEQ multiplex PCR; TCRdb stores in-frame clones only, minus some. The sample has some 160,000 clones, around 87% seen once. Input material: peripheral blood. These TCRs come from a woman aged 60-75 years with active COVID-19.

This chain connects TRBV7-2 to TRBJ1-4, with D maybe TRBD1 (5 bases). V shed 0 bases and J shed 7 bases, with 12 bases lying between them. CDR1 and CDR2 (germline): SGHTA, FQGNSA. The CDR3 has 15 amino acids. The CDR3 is CASSLAGGVREKLFF. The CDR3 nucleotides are TGTGCCAGCAGCTTAGCGGGGGGGGTCCGTGAAAAACTGTTTTTT.

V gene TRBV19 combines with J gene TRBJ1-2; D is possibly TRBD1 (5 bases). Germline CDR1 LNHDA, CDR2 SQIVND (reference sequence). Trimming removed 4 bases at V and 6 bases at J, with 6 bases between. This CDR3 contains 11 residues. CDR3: CASSRQNGYTF. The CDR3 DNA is TGTGCCAGTAGTAGACAGAATGGCTACACCTTC. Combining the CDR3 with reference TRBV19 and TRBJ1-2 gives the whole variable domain DGGITQSPKYLFRKEGQNVTLSCEQNLNHDAMYWYRQDPGQGLRLIYYSQIVNDFQKGDIAEGYSVSREKKESFPLTVTSAQKNPTAFYLCASSRQNGYTFGSGTRLTVV.

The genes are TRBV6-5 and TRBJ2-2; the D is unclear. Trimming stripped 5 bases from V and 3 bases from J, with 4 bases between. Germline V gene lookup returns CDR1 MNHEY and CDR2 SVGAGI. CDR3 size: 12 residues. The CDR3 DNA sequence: TGTGCCAGCAGTCGGGACACCGGGGAGCTGTTTTTT. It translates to CASSRDTGELFF.

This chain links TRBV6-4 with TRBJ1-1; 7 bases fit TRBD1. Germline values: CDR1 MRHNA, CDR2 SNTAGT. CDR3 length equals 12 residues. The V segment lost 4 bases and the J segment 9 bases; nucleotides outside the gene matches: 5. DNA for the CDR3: TGTGCCAGCAGTGGTGCAGGGGGTAAAGCTTTCTTT. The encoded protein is CASSGAGGKAFF.

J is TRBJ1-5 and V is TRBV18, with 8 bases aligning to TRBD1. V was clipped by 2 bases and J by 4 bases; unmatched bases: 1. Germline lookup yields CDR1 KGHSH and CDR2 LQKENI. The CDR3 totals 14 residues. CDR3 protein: CASSPRTGNQPQHF. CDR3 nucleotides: TGTGCCAGCTCACCAAGGACAGGGAATCAGCCCCAGCATTTT. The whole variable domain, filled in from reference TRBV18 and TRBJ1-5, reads NAGVMQNPRHLVRRRGQEARLRCSPMKGHSHVYWYRQLPEEGLKFMVYLQKENIIDESGMPKERFSAEFPKEGPSILRIQQVVRGDSAAYFCASSPRTGNQPQHFGDGTRLSIL.

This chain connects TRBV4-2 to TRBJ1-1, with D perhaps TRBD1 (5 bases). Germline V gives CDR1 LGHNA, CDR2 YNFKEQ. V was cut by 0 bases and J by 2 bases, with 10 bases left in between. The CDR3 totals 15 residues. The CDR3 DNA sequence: TGTGCCAGCAGCCAAGATTCAGGGATTAACACTGAAGCTTTCTTT. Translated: CASSQDSGINTEAFF.

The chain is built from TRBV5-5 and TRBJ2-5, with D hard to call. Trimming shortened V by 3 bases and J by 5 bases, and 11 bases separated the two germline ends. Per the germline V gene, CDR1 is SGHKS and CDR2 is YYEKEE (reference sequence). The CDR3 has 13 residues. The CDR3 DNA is TGTGCCAGCAGCTATGCTGGGCCGGAGACCCAGTACTTC. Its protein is CASSYAGPETQYF.

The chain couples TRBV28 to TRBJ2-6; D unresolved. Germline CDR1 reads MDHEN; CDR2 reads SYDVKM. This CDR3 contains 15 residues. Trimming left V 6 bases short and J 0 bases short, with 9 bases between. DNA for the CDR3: TGTGCCAGCAGAGCCTCGGGCTCTGGGGCCAACGTCCTGACTTTC. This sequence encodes CASRASGSGANVLTF.

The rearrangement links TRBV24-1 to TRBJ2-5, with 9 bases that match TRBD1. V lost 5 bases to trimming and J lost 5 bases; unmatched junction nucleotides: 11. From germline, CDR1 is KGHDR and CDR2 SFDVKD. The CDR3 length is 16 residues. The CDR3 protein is CATSGLGTGSGETQYF. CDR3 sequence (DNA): TGTGCCACCAGTGGGTTAGGGACAGGGTCAGGTGAGACCCAGTACTTC.

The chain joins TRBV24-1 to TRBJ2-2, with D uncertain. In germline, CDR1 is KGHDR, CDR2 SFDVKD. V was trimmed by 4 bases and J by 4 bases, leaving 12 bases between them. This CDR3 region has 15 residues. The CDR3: CATSDPDKATGELFF. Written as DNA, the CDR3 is TGTGCCACCAGTGACCCTGACAAGGCCACCGGGGAGCTGTTTTTT.